What follows are 23 T cell receptor beta chains derived from one specimen sequenced in a study of shared clonotypes between healthy human individuals. Method: immunoSEQ multiplex PCR; TCRdb's copy keeps in-frame clones and lacks some. This table holds roughly 2.1 million clones, 85% to 95% found once. As defined, naive CD8 cells were CD45RO-negative and positively selected for CCR7, with terminally differentiated effector memory CD45RA+ cells excluded. The material sequenced was naive CD8+ T cells from PBMCs. These receptors were collected from a man aged 18-30 years in good health. Some clones in this sample may be carry-over from other donors' samples.

V is TRBV4-3 and J is TRBJ1-1; 9 bases align to TRBD1. This CDR3 comprises 15 residues. The V segment lost 4 bases and the J segment 3 bases; nucleotides outside the gene matches: 6. The germline V gene has CDR1 LGHNA and CDR2 YSLEER. The CDR3 protein is CASSRPGQGHTEAFF. As DNA, the CDR3 is TGCGCCAGCAGCCGGCCGGGACAGGGACACACTGAAGCTTTCTTT.

Only one count was recorded for this clone. The genes are TRBV7-9 and TRBJ1-2; tentatively, D is TRBD1 (5 bases). Deletions cut 6 bases from V and 4 bases from J, with 12 bases between. Germline V gene data show CDR1 as SEHNR and CDR2 as FQNEAQ (reference sequence). The CDR3 contains 13 residues. The DNA of the CDR3 is TGTGCCAGCAGAACGGGGGGGATCTATGGCTACACCTTC. Translating it yields CASRTGGIYGYTF.

About this clone itself: The missing conserved phenylalanine or tryptophan at the end of this CDR3 makes a read error likely. The V and J genes are TRBV5-1 and TRBJ1-1; D call uncertain. Looked up from germline, CDR1 is SGHRS and CDR2 is YFSETQ. The V end was cut by 1 base, the J end by 1 base, with 8 bases between. This CDR3 has 14 residues. Here the CDR3 DNA reads TGCGCCAGCAGCTTGTCGCTACGGAACACTGAAGCTTTCATT. Protein sequence: CASSLSLRNTEAFI.

This chain links TRBV10-3 with TRBJ2-7, with TRBD1 identical over 9 bases. Germline lookup yields CDR1 ENHRY and CDR2 SYGVKD. The J segment lost 3 bases and the V segment lost 8 bases, leaving 5 bases of the junction unmatched. The CDR3 runs 13 residues. CDR3 bases: TGTGCCATCGGGTGGGACAGGGACTACGAGCAGTACTTC. Its protein product is CAIGWDRDYEQYF.

This clone was observed a few times. This chain links TRBV28 with TRBJ2-1; D might be TRBD2 (6 bases). The CDR3 is 14 residues long. The germline CDR1 and CDR2 sequences are MDHEN and SYDVKM. V lost 5 bases, J lost 2 bases, and 10 bases lay in between. CDR3 DNA: TGTGCCAGCAGTGGAGGGGCCCCCTACAATGAGCAGTTCTTC. This gives the protein CASSGGAPYNEQFF. The full variable domain, its missing parts supplied by reference TRBV28 and TRBJ2-1, is DVKVTQSSRYLVKRTGEKVFLECVQDMDHENMFWYRQDPGLGLRLIYFSYDVKMKEKGDIPEGYSVSREKKERFSLILESASTNQTSMYLCASSGGAPYNEQFFGPGTRLTVL.

The CDR3 DNA is TGTGCCTGGACTAGCGGGTTTTACAATGAGCAGTTCTTC. Translated, it gives CAWTSGFYNEQFF. This chain links TRBV30 with TRBJ2-1, with 8 bases fitting TRBD2. Germline assignment: CDR1 GTSNPN and CDR2 SVGIG (reference sequence). Trimming took 4 bases from V and 4 from J; bases not matched to a gene: 3. The CDR3 runs to 13 residues.

Concerning this clone: Other DNA sequences of this sample code for an identical CDR3. V usage is TRBV2 and J usage is TRBJ2-1; D unclear. The CDR3 has 13 amino acids. Germline values: CDR1 SNHLY, CDR2 FYNNEI. With 3 bases removed from V and 4 bases from J, the gap between germline ends came to 7 bases. CDR3 sequence: CASSDPRYNEQFF. The DNA of the CDR3 is TGTGCCAGCAGTGACCCAAGATACAATGAGCAGTTCTTC.

J is TRBJ2-1 and V is TRBV2; D perhaps matches TRBD2 (6 bases). CDR1 and CDR2 from the germline V gene are SNHLY and FYNNEI. The ends were cut back, 10 bases at V and 6 bases at J, with 13 bases in the middle. This CDR3 region has 12 residues. Here the CDR3 reads CATSTSPNEQFF. CDR3 bases: TGTGCCACCTCGACTAGTCCCAATGAGCAGTTCTTC.

CDR3 sequence (DNA): TGTGCCAGCAGGGGCTACAGGGAGCAGTACTTC. Translated: CASRGYREQYF. The V gene is TRBV6-5, the J gene TRBJ2-7; D perhaps matches TRBD1 (5 bases). Germline assignment: CDR1 MNHEY and CDR2 SVGAGI. The CDR3 spans 11 residues. The V end lost 6 bases, the J end lost 7 bases, and 10 bases lay between the germline ends.

The chain employs TRBV15 and TRBJ1-1; no clear D. The CDR3 is 13 amino acids. V was shortened by 4 bases and J by 4 bases, with 10 bases between the two germline ends. Germline V gives CDR1 LNHNV, CDR2 YYDKDF (reference sequence). The CDR3 DNA follows: TGTGCCACCAGCACAGCTGGGTCCACTGAAGCTTTCTTT. This codes for CATSTAGSTEAFF.

This chain links TRBV6-1 with TRBJ1-3; D is unresolved. CDR3 length equals 16 residues. V was trimmed by 2 bases and J by 3 bases, leaving 14 bases between them. The germline gives CDR1 MNHNS, CDR2 SASEGT. DNA of the CDR3: TGTGCCAGCAGTGAAAGGTTCGGCATCCTTGGAAACACCATATATTTT. Encoded protein: CASSERFGILGNTIYF.

Here the CDR3 DNA reads TGCAGCGTTCGGACTTACTACGAGCAGTACTTC. Translation: CSVRTYYEQYF. The chain has TRBV29-1 and TRBJ2-7, with D perhaps matching TRBD2 (5 bases). The CDR3 is 11 amino acids. V gave up 5 bases and J gave up 3 bases, with 8 bases separating them. Germline loops: CDR1 SQVTM, CDR2 ANQGSEA.

V usage is TRBV7-6 and J usage is TRBJ2-3; 10 nucleotides align to TRBD2. V trimming: 5 bases; J trimming: 6 bases; junction bases outside the gene matches: 11. Germline CDR1 and CDR2: SGHVS and FNYEAQ. The CDR3 covers 16 residues. The CDR3 region is CASSPLASGSRDTQYF. Here the CDR3 DNA reads TGTGCCAGCAGCCCACTGGCTAGCGGGAGTAGGGATACGCAGTATTTT.

The V gene is TRBV28, the J gene TRBJ1-5; TRBD1 is a possible D gene (6 bases). The CDR3 length is 15 residues. Germline V gives CDR1 MDHEN, CDR2 SYDVKM. The V gene lost 4 bases and the J gene lost 0 bases, with 10 bases spanning the gap. The CDR3 DNA sequence: TGTGCCAGCAGTTCAGGACAGCTTAGCAATCAGCCCCAGCATTTT. It codes for CASSSGQLSNQPQHF.

J is TRBJ2-7 and V is TRBV28; maybe TRBD1 (6 bases). This CDR3 comprises 14 residues. Germline V gene sequence: CDR1 MDHEN, CDR2 SYDVKM. Trimming took 6 bases from V and 1 from J, leaving 13 bases between them. CDR3 sequence: CASSAVRGSYEQYF. CDR3 coding DNA: TGTGCCAGCAGCGCCGTCAGGGGATCCTACGAGCAGTACTTC.

The genes are TRBV28 and TRBJ2-7, with 7 positions matching TRBD1. The length of the CDR3 is 15 residues. The J segment lost 2 bases and the V segment lost 7 bases, leaving 11 bases of the junction unmatched. Germline V gives CDR1 MDHEN, CDR2 SYDVKM. In DNA, the CDR3 is TGTGCCAGCACGGCGAGGGCAGGGGGAACCTACGAGCAGTACTTC. Protein: CASTARAGGTYEQYF.

V gene TRBV5-6 combines with J gene TRBJ2-7; perhaps TRBD1 as D (6 bases). V lost 2 bases and J lost 3, with 15 bases in between. The CDR3 has 15 amino acids. Germline V gene data show CDR1 as SGHDT and CDR2 as YYEEEE. DNA of the CDR3: TGTGCCAGCAGCTTCGGGACACCCCTTTACTACGAGCAGTACTTC. Its protein product is CASSFGTPLYYEQYF.

The rearrangement links TRBV5-1 to TRBJ2-7; possibly TRBD1 for D (6 bases). Trimming took off 4 bases at V and 0 bases at J, with 11 bases between the two ends. In germline, CDR1 is SGHRS, CDR2 YFSETQ. This CDR3 is built from 14 residues. CDR3 sequence: CASSAGDLSYEQYF. CDR3 coding DNA: TGCGCCAGCAGCGCAGGGGACCTCTCCTACGAGCAGTACTTC.

The chain links TRBV11-2 to TRBJ2-1; D possibly uses TRBD1 or TRBD2 (5 bases each). CDR3 size: 16 residues. The V gene's germline CDR1 is SGHAT and CDR2 FQNNGV. Between the trimmed V and J ends, which lost 5 bases and 6 bases, there was a span of 20 bases. CDR3 sequence reads: CASSTTRGSPLNEQFF. The CDR3 DNA reads as TGTGCCAGCAGCACTACCCGGGGCTCACCTCTCAATGAGCAGTTCTTC.

The genes are TRBV27 and TRBJ2-1; D gene uncertain. The length of the CDR3 is 13 residues. Deletions cut 3 bases from V and 8 bases from J, with 11 bases between. Germline lookup yields CDR1 MNHEY and CDR2 SMNVEV (reference sequence). The CDR3 region has the DNA TGTGCCAGCAGTTTTTCCCGTTTGTATGAGCAGTTCTTC. Its translation is CASSFSRLYEQFF.

The table lists this clone with a count of one. This sequence joins TRBV27 and TRBJ2-1; D gene uncertain. The CDR3 is 14 residues long. Trimming left V 2 bases short and J 6 bases short, with 11 bases between. Germline loops: CDR1 MNHEY, CDR2 SMNVEV (reference sequence). The CDR3 is CASSLTLYGNEQFF. The CDR3 region has the DNA TGTGCCAGCAGTTTAACTCTCTACGGCAATGAGCAGTTCTTC.

The J gene is TRBJ2-1, the V gene TRBV19; 13 bases are shared with TRBD2. The germline gives CDR1 LNHDA, CDR2 SQIVND (reference sequence). The CDR3 is 14 residues long. The V and J ends lost 6 bases and 9 bases, in that order; junction bases with no gene match: 5. CDR3 nucleotides: TGTGCCAGTAGAACCGGACTAGCGGGAGTTGAGCAGTTCTTC. Residues: CASRTGLAGVEQFF.

The rearrangement joins TRBV9 to TRBJ1-1, with TRBD1 as a possible D gene (5 bases). CDR1 is SGDLS and CDR2 is YYNGEE in the germline V gene. CDR3 length equals 14 residues. V was pared by 4 bases and J by 6 bases, with 16 bases between. CDR3 DNA: TGTGCCAGCAGCCCGGACGTGGGGGGTCCTGAAGCTTTCTTT. The encoded protein is CASSPDVGGPEAFF.